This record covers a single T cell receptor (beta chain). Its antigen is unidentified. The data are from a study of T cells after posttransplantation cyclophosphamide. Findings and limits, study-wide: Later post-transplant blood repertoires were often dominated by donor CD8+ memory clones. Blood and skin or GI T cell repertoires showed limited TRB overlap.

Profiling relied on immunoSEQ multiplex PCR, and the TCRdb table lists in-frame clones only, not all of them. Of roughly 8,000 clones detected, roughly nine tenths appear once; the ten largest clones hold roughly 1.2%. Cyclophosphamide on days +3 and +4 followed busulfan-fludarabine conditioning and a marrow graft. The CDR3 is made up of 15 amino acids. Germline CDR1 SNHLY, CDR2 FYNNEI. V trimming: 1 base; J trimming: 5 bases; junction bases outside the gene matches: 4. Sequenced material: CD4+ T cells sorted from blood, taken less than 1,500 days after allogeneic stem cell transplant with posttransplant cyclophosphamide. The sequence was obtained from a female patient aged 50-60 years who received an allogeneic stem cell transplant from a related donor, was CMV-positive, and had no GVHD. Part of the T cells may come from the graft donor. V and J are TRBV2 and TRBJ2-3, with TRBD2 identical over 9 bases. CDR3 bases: TGTGCCAGCAGTGAAGGGGTAGCGGGAGAAGATACGCAGTATTTT. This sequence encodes CASSEGVAGEDTQYF. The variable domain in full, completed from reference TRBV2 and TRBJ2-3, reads EPEVTQTPSHQVTQMGQEVILRCVPISNHLYFYWYRQILGQKVEFLVSFYNNEISEKSEIFDDQFSVERPDGSNFTLKIRSTKLEDSAMYFCASSEGVAGEDTQYFGPGTRLTVL.